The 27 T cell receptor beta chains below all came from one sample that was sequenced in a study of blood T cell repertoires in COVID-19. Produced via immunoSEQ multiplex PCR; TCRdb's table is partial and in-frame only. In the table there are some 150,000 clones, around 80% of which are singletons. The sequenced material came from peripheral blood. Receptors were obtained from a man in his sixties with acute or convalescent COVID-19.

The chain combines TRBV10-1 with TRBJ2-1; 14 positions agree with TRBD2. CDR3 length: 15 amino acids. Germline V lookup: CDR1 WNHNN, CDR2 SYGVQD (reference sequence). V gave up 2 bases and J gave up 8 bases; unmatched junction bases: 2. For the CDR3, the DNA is TGCGCCAGCAGTGAGGGACTAGCGGGAGGCGATGAGCAGTTCTTC. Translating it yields CASSEGLAGGDEQFF.

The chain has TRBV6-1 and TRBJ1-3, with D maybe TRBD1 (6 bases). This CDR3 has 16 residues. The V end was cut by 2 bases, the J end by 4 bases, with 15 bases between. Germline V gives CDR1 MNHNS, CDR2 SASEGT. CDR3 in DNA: TGTGCCAGCAGTGAAACAGGGTTATTCTACGGAAACACCATATATTTT. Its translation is CASSETGLFYGNTIYF.

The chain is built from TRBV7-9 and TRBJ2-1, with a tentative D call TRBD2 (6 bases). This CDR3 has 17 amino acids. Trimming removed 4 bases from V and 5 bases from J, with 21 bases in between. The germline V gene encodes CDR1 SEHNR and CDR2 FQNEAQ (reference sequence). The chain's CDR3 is CASSSPPLAPPDNEQFF. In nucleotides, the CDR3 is TGTGCCAGCAGCTCCCCCCCACTAGCCCCTCCCGACAATGAGCAGTTCTTC.

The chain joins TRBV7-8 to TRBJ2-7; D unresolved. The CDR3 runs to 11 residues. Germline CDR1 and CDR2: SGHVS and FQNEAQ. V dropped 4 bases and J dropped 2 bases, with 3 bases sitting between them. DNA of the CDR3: TGTGCCAGCAGCTCTGCCTACGAGCAGTACTTC. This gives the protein CASSSAYEQYF.

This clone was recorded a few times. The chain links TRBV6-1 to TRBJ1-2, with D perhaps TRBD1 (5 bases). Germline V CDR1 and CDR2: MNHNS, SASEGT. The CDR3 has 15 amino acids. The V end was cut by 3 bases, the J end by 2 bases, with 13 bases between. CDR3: CASSDRRDWNYGYTF. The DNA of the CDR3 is TGTGCCAGCAGTGACCGACGGGACTGGAACTATGGCTACACCTTC.

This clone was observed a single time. The CDR3 protein is CASSLLGRGELFF. The CDR3 bases are TGTGCCAGCAGTTTGCTGGGGAGGGGGGAGCTGTTTTTT. This chain uses TRBV6-2 or TRBV6-3 with TRBJ2-2; possibly TRBD2 for D (6 bases). Per germline, CDR1 MNHEY and CDR2 SVGEGT. CDR3 length: 13 amino acids. Deletions cut 4 bases from V and 8 bases from J, with 11 bases between.

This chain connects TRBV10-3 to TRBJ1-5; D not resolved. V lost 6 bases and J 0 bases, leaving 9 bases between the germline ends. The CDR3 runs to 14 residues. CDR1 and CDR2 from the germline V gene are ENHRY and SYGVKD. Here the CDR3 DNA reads TGTGCCATCAGCCGAGACATTAGCAATCAGCCCCAGCATTTT. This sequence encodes CAISRDISNQPQHF.

CDR3 DNA: TGTGCCAGCAGTGGAACTAGCGGGAGTTGGGAGCAGTTCTTC. Translation: CASSGTSGSWEQFF. V is TRBV2 and J is TRBJ2-1; 11 nucleotides align to TRBD2. The germline gives CDR1 SNHLY, CDR2 FYNNEI. The V and J ends lost 4 bases and 10 bases, in that order; junction bases with no gene match: 6. The CDR3 spans 14 residues.

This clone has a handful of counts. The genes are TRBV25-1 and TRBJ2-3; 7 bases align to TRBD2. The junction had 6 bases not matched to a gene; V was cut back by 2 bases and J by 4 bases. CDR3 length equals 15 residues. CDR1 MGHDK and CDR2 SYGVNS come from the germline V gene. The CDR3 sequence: CASSETAGRADTQYF. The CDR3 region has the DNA TGTGCCAGCAGTGAAACCGCGGGGAGGGCAGATACGCAGTATTTT.

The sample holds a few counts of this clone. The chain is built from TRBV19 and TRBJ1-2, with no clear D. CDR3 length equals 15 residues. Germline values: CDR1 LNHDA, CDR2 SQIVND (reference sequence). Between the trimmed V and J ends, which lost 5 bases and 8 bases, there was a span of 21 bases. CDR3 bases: TGTGCCAGTAGTCCCCCGGCAGGAGGTCATGAGGGCTACACCTTC. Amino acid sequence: CASSPPAGGHEGYTF.

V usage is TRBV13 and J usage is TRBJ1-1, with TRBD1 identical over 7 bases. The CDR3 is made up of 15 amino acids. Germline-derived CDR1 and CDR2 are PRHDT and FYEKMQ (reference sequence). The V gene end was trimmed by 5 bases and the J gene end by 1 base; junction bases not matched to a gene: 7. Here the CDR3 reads CASSRGTEWNTEAFF. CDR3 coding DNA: TGTGCCAGCAGCAGAGGGACAGAGTGGAACACTGAAGCTTTCTTT.

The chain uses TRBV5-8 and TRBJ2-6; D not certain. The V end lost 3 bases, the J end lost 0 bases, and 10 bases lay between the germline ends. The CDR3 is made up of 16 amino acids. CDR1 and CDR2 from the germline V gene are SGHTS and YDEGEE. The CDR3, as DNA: TGTGCCAGCAGCTCCTACAGAAACTCTGGGGCCAACGTCCTGACTTTC. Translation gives CASSSYRNSGANVLTF.

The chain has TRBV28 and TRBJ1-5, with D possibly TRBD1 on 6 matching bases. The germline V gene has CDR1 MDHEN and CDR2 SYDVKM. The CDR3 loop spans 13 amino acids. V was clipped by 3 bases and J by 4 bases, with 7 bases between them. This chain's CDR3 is CASSFTGNQPQHF. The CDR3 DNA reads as TGTGCCAGCAGTTTTACAGGGAATCAGCCCCAGCATTTT.

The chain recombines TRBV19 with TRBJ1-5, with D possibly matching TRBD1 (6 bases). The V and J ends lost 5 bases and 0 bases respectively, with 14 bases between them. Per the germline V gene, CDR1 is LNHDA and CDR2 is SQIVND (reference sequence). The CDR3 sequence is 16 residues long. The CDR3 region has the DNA TGTGCCAGTAGTCCTGGGGGGGGGCGTAGCAATCAGCCCCAGCATTTT. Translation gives CASSPGGGRSNQPQHF.

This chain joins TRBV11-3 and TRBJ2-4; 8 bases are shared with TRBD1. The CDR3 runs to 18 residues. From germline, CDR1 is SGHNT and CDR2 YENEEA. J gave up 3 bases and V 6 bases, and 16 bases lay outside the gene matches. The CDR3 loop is CASSLGQGEYGGKNIQYF. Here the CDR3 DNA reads TGTGCCAGCAGTCTCGGACAGGGAGAATACGGGGGCAAAAACATTCAGTACTTC.

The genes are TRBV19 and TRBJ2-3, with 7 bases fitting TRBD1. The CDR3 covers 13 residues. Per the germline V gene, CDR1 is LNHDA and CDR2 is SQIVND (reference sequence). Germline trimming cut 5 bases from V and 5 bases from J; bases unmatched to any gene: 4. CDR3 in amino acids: CASSSGQEDTQYF. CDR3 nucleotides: TGTGCCAGTAGTTCCGGACAGGAAGATACGCAGTATTTT. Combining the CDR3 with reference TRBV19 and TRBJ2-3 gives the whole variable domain DGGITQSPKYLFRKEGQNVTLSCEQNLNHDAMYWYRQDPGQGLRLIYYSQIVNDFQKGDIAEGYSVSREKKESFPLTVTSAQKNPTAFYLCASSSGQEDTQYFGPGTRLTVL.

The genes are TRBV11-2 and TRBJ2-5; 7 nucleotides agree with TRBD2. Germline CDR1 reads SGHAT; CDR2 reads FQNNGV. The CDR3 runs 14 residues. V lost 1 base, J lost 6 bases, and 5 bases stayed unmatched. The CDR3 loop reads CASSLAREGKTQYF. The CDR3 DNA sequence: TGTGCCAGCAGCTTAGCCAGGGAGGGAAAGACCCAGTACTTC.

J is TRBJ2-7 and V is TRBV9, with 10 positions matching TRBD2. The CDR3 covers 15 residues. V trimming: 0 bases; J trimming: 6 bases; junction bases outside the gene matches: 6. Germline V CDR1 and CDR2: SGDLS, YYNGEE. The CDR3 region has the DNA TGTGCCAGCAGCGTAGAATCCCTAGCGGGAGTCGAGCAGTACTTC. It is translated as CASSVESLAGVEQYF.

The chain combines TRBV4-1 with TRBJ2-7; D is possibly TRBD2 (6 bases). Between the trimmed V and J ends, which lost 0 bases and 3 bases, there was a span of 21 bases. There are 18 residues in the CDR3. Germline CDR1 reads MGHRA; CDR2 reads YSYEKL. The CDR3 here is CASSQDQSRASASYEQYF. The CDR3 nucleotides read TGCGCCAGCAGCCAAGATCAATCCCGGGCTAGCGCGAGCTACGAGCAGTACTTC.

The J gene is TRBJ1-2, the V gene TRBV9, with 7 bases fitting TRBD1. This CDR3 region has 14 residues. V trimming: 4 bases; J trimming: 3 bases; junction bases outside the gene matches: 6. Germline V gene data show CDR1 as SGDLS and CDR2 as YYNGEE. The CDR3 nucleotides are TGTGCCAGCAGCCCGACAGGGTTTGACTATGGCTACACCTTC. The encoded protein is CASSPTGFDYGYTF. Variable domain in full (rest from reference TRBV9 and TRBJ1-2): DSGVTQTPKHLITATGQRVTLRCSPRSGDLSVYWYQQSLDQGLQFLIQYYNGEERAKGNILERFSAQQFPDLHSELNLSSLELGDSALYFCASSPTGFDYGYTFGSGTRLTVV.

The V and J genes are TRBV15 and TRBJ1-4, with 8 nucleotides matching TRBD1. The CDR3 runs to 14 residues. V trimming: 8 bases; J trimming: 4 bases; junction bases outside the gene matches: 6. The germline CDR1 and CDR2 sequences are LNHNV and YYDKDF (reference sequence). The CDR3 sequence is CATGTGGGNEKLFF. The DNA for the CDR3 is TGTGCCACCGGGACAGGAGGTGGTAATGAAAAACTGTTTTTT. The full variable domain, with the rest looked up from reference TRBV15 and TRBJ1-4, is DAMVIQNPRYQVTQFGKPVTLSCSQTLNHNVMYWYQQKSSQAPKLLFHYYDKDFNNEADTPDNFQSRRPNTSFCFLDIRSPGLGDTAMYLCATGTGGGNEKLFFGSGTQLSVL.

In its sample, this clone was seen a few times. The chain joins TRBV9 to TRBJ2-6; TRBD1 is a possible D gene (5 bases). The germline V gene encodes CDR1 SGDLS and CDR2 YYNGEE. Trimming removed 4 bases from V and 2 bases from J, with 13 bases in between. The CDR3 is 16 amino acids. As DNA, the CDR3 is TGTGCCAGCAGCCTCTTGTTAGGGGCTGGGGCCAACGTCCTGACTTTC. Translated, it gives CASSLLLGAGANVLTF.

CDR3 loop: CASSGRQGGTEAFF. CDR3 nucleotide sequence: TGCGCCAGCAGCGGCCGACAGGGAGGAACTGAAGCTTTCTTT. The rearrangement links TRBV5-1 to TRBJ1-1; the match to TRBD1 covers 7 bases. CDR3 length: 14 residues. Losses at the gene ends were 4 bases for V and 5 bases for J; bases not matched to a gene: 8. Germline lookup yields CDR1 SGHRS and CDR2 YFSETQ.

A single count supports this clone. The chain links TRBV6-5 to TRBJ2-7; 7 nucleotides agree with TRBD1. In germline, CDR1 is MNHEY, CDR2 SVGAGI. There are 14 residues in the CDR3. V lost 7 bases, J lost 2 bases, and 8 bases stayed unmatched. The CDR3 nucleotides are TGTGCCAGCACCCTAAGACAGGGCCCCTACGAGCAGTACTTC. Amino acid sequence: CASTLRQGPYEQYF.

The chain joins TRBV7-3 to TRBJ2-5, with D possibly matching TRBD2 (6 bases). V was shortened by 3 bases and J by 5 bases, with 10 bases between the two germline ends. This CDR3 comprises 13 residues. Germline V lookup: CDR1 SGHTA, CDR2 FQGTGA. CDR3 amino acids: CASSLGGMETQYF. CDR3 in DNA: TGTGCCAGCAGCTTGGGGGGTATGGAGACCCAGTACTTC.

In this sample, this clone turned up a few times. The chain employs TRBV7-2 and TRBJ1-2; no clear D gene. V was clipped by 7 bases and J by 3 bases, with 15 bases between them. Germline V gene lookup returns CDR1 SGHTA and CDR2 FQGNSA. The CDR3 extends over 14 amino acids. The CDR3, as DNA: TGTGCCAGCACCCCTCCGGGAGGATACTATGGCTACACCTTC. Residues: CASTPPGGYYGYTF.

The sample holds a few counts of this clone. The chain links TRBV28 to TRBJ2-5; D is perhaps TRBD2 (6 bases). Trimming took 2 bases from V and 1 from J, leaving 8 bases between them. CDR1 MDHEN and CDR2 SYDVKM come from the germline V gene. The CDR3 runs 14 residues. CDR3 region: CASSLGGFQETQYF. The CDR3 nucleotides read TGTGCCAGCAGTTTAGGGGGGTTCCAAGAGACCCAGTACTTC.